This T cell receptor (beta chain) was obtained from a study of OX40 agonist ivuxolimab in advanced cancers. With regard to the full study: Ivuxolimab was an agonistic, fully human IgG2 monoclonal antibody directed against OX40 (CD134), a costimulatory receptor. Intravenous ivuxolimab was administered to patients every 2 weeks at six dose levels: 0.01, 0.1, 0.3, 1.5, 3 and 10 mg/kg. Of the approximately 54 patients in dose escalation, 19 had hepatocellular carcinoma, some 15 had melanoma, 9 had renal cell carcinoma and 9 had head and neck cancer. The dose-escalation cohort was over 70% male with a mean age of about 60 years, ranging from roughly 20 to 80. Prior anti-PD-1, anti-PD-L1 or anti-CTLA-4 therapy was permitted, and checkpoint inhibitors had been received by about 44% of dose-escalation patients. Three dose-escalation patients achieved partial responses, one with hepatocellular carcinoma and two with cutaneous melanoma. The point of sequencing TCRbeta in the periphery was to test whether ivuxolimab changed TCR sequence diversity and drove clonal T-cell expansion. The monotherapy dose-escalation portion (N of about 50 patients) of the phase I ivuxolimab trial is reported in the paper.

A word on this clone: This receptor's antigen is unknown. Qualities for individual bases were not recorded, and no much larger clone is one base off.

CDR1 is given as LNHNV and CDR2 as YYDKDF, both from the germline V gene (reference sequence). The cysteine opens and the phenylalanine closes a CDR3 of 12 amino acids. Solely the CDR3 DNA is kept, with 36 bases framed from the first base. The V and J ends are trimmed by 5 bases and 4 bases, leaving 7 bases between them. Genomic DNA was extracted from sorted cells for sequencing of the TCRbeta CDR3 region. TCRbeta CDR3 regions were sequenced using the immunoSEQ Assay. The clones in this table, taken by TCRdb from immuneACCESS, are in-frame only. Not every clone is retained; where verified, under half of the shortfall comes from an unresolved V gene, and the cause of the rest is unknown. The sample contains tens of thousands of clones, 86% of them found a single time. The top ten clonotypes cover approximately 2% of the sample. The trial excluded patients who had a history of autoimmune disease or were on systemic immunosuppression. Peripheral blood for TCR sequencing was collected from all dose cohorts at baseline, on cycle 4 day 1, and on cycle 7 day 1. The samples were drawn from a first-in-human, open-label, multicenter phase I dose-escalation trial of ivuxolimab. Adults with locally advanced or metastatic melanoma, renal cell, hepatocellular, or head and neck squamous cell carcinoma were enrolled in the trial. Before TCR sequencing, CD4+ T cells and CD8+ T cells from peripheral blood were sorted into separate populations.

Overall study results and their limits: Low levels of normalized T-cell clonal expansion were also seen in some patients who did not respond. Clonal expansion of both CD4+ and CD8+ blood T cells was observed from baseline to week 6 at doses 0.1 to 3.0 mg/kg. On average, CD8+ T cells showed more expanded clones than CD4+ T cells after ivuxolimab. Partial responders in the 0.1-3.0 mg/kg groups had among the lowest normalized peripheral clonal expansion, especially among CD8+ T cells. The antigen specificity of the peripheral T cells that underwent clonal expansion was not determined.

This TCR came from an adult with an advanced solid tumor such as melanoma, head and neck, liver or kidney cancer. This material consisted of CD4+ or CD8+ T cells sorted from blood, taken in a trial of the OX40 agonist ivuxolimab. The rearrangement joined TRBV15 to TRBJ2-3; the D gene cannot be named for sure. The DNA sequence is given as TGTGCCACCAGCCTCGGGCCAGATACGCAGTATTTT. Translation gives CATSLGPDTQYF.